The sequence of this TCR beta chain was determined in a study of identical twins (dated by TCRdb to the mid-2010s). With regard to the full study: To test whether fetal clonotypes persist, this study deep-sequenced TCR alpha and beta repertoires from monozygotic twins, from unrelated adults of various ages, and from cord blood. To rule out contamination, the twin experiments were replicated at different times with different library preparation protocols.

The paper as a whole reports these results and caveats: Out-of-frame TCR alpha sequences shared between twins showed an excess of low generation-probability sequences compared with coincidental sharing between unrelated individuals. Abundant cord blood beta clonotypes had fewer insertions, young adult naive repertoires showed a similar but weaker trend, and memory repertoires showed no such trend. In beta out-of-frame sequences, excess twin sharing was weaker, because having fewer shared sequences lowered the signal-to-noise ratio. Because the same donors could not be followed over many years, the conclusions depended on cross-sectional statistical analysis. In monozygotic twins, recombination models systematically underestimated out-of-frame TCR alpha sharing, but the models matched the sharing seen between unrelated individuals. Invariant T cells such as MAIT and iNKT could partly confound zero-insertion analyses, though diverse VJ usage argued against this for most clonotypes.

Trimming leaves V shorter by 0 bases and J shorter by 6 bases, with the junction holding 5 bases beyond the gene matches. Taken from cysteine to phenylalanine, the CDR3 has 14 residues. The CDR3 DNA has 42 bases and is translated from base 1. The germline V gene yields SGHRS for CDR1 and YFSETQ for CDR2. In its sample, this clonotype was seen many times. It has no known antigen specificity. Base qualities are not provided; no much larger clone lies one nucleotide away. Every donor in the study was a healthy Caucasian. The study also sequenced three unrelated non-twin adults: a male aged 18 to 30, a male aged 50 to 60 and a female aged 50 to 60. Miltenyi CD45RO+ enrichment and human naive T-cell isolation kits were used to isolate memory (CD45RO+) and naive T cells from PBMC. Library preparation used 5' RACE. TCRdb shows the sequencer as Illumina HiSeq 2000. A universal primer binding site was introduced by template switching, and a unique molecular identifier was present in the final cDNA, enabling accurate counting of TCR cDNA molecules. First-strand cDNA for TCR alpha and beta chains was synthesized from specific primers in the conserved constant-segment region. To control for contamination, every cDNA library carried two barcodes: a SMART-Mk sample barcode plus Illumina barcodes. TruSeq adapter sequences and Illumina sample barcodes were added in two successive PCR steps. TCR alpha and beta cDNA libraries were sequenced on the Illumina HiSeq platform with custom primers. On the study's bioinformatics: MiGEC was used to process raw reads and extract unique molecular identifiers, and MiXCR was used to find CDR3 positions. For each individual, recombination models were inferred using an EM algorithm with the repgenHMM and IGoR tools. The analysis of shared clonotypes was done with the tcR package in R, with sharing normalized by the product of cloneset sizes. To study raw recombination free of thymic and clonal selection effects, out-of-frame nonproductive sequences were analyzed. TCRdb reanalyzed the raw reads on its own, using fastp at Q25 for trimming and MiXCR for clone calling, and kept in-frame beta chains. Rows are unified per CDR3 protein, each entry keeping the most common DNA and genes. The V and J calls were determined by TCRdb, not by the authors. This sample is represented by 420,000 or so distinct CDR3 sequences; around 18% of them were singletons. The biggest ten clones account for approximately 12% of the sample.

The clonotype originates from a man aged 45-65 years in good health. The rearranged chain carries TRBV5-1 and TRBJ1-1; the central 7 bases match TRBD1. What was sequenced was naive T cells sorted from blood. The sample's cell subset or site, from its label and the paper: cells isolated with a human naive T-cell isolation kit. This receptor carries the CDR3 CASSLVGGGSEAFF. The DNA sequence reads TGCGCCAGCAGCTTGGTAGGGGGCGGGTCTGAAGCTTTCTTT.